One sample yielded the 15 T cell receptor beta chains listed below, sequenced in a study of blood T cell repertoires in COVID-19. Profiling relied on immunoSEQ multiplex PCR, and the TCRdb table lists in-frame clones only, not all of them. The data contain 120,000 or so clones, around 87% of them singletons. The sequencing input was peripheral blood. The receptors originated from a woman aged 70-85 years with acute or convalescent COVID-19.

The chain couples TRBV18 to TRBJ1-2; TRBD1 matches at 7 bases. Trimming cost V 3 bases and J 2 bases; bases outside gene matches: 6. The CDR3 contains 15 residues. The V gene's germline CDR1 is KGHSH and CDR2 LQKENI. The chain's CDR3 is CASSPETGMNYGYTF. DNA of the CDR3: TGTGCCAGCTCACCCGAGACAGGGATGAACTATGGCTACACCTTC.

This sequence joins TRBV5-1 and TRBJ1-5, with 8 bases aligning to TRBD1. V trimming: 0 bases; J trimming: 0 bases; junction bases outside the gene matches: 8. Germline CDR1 reads SGHRS; CDR2 reads YFSETQ. The CDR3 length is 18 residues. The CDR3 region is CASSLVGQGGNSNQPQHF. The CDR3 nucleotides read TGCGCCAGCAGCTTGGTTGGACAGGGCGGTAATAGCAATCAGCCCCAGCATTTT.

This rearrangement joins TRBV29-1 to TRBJ1-2, with 8 bases identical to TRBD1. V lost 7 bases to trimming and J lost 6 bases; unmatched junction nucleotides: 4. CDR3 length equals 11 residues. Germline assignment: CDR1 SQVTM and CDR2 ANQGSEA. CDR3 loop: CSGQGWDGYTF. In DNA, the CDR3 is TGCAGCGGACAGGGGTGGGATGGCTACACCTTC. The full variable domain, in which reference TRBV29-1 and TRBJ1-2 provide the parts outside the CDR3, is SAVISQKPSRDICQRGTSLTIQCQVDSQVTMMFWYRQQPGQSLTLIATANQGSEATYESGFVIDKFPISRPNLTFSTLTVSNMSPEDSSIYLCSGQGWDGYTFGSGTRLTVV.

This clone was recorded once. The chain has TRBV5-6 and TRBJ2-2; a weak D match, TRBD2 (7 bases). CDR1 and CDR2 from the germline V gene are SGHDT and YYEEEE. V was cut by 2 bases and J by 6 bases, with 8 bases left in between. The CDR3 covers 13 residues. The CDR3: CASSFGGPGELFF. The CDR3 DNA follows: TGTGCCAGCAGCTTCGGGGGGCCCGGGGAGCTGTTTTTT.

This clone has just one count. The chain couples TRBV24-1 to TRBJ2-3; 8 bases line up with TRBD2. This CDR3 has 14 residues. In germline, CDR1 is KGHDR, CDR2 SFDVKD. Trimming removed 9 bases from V and 3 bases from J; junction bases left unmatched: 7. The CDR3 DNA sequence: TGTGCCACCGGATCGGGAGGGATAACAGATACGCAGTATTTT. Its protein is CATGSGGITDTQYF.

The chain couples TRBV11-2 to TRBJ2-5, with D maybe TRBD2 (6 bases). Trimming removed 3 bases at V and 5 bases at J, with 10 bases between. The CDR3 sequence is 13 residues long. CDR1 SGHAT and CDR2 FQNNGV come from the germline V gene. Here the CDR3 reads CASSFGGGETQYF. The CDR3 nucleotides are TGTGCCAGCAGCTTCGGGGGTGGTGAGACCCAGTACTTC.

The rearrangement uses TRBV3-1 (or the pseudogene TRBV3-2) and TRBJ1-4; 7 nucleotides align to TRBD1. The V gene's germline CDR1 is LGHDT and CDR2 YNNKEL (reference sequence). Unmatched junction bases numbered 19, after V lost 2 bases and J lost 7 bases. The CDR3 loop spans 19 amino acids. The CDR3 here is CASSQYRRDRLLWGEKLFF. The CDR3 DNA is TGTGCCAGCAGCCAATATCGCCGGGACAGACTATTGTGGGGTGAAAAACTGTTTTTT.

The CDR3, as DNA: TGTGCCAGCAGCCAAGCTGGGGAATCCGGGGGCCAGCATTTT. As protein: CASSQAGESGGQHF. The chain couples TRBV3-1 (or the pseudogene TRBV3-2) to TRBJ1-5; D may be TRBD1 (5 bases). Germline CDR1 is LGHDT and CDR2 is YNNKEL (reference sequence). The CDR3 is made up of 14 amino acids. V dropped 1 base and J dropped 12 bases, with 16 bases sitting between them.

V gene TRBV3-1 (or the pseudogene TRBV3-2) combines with J gene TRBJ2-3; D remains unclear. CDR1 and CDR2 (germline): LGHDT, YNNKEL (reference sequence). The V gene lost 5 bases and the J gene lost 2 bases, with 5 bases spanning the gap. This CDR3 has 12 residues. The chain's CDR3 is CASSLNTDTQYF. As DNA, the CDR3 is TGTGCCAGCAGCTTAAACACAGATACGCAGTATTTT.

This chain joins TRBV7-9 and TRBJ1-2; 7 bases fit TRBD1. V gave up 8 bases and J gave up 4 bases; unmatched junction bases: 7. CDR3 length: 13 amino acids. In germline, CDR1 is SEHNR, CDR2 FQNEAQ (reference sequence). The chain's CDR3 is CASGTASGYGYTF. In nucleotides, the CDR3 is TGTGCCAGCGGGACAGCCAGCGGCTATGGCTACACCTTC.

A few counts support this clone. The J gene is TRBJ1-2, the V gene TRBV7-8; D may be TRBD1 (6 bases). Trimming removed 5 bases at V and 3 bases at J, with 13 bases between. The V gene's germline CDR1 is SGHVS and CDR2 FQNEAQ. The CDR3 has 14 residues. CDR3 region: CASSPRTEYYGYTF. The CDR3 DNA is TGTGCCAGCAGCCCCCGGACAGAATACTATGGCTACACCTTC.

The chain couples TRBV24-1 to TRBJ1-5; perhaps TRBD1 as D (5 bases). This CDR3 is built from 15 residues. Trimming cost V 3 bases and J 7 bases, with 15 bases left between them. Germline CDR1 and CDR2: KGHDR and SFDVKD. CDR3 coding DNA: TGTGCCACCAGTGATCGCGGGGCAGGAGAACAGCCCCAGCATTTT. This sequence encodes CATSDRGAGEQPQHF.

CDR3 DNA sequence: TGTGCCAGCAGCAAAGGGACTAGCGGGGCCTACGAGCAGTACTTC. Translating it yields CASSKGTSGAYEQYF. This rearrangement joins TRBV6-8 to TRBJ2-7, with TRBD2 matching over 13 bases. After removal of 6 bases from V and 2 bases from J, the junction contained 4 bases not matched to a gene. Germline V lookup: CDR1 MNHGY, CDR2 SAAAGT. This CDR3 spans 15 amino acids.

The chain uses TRBV19 and TRBJ2-3; the match to TRBD2 covers 10 bases. Germline CDR1 is LNHDA and CDR2 is SQIVND (reference sequence). V was pared by 1 base and J by 4 bases, with 14 bases of the junction left unmatched. The CDR3 is 19 amino acids. CDR3 in amino acids: CASSIVLLLAGTPADTQYF. The DNA for the CDR3 is TGTGCCAGTAGTATAGTCCTCCTACTAGCGGGGACCCCGGCAGATACGCAGTATTTT. Together with reference TRBV19 and TRBJ2-3, the CDR3 gives the full variable domain: DGGITQSPKYLFRKEGQNVTLSCEQNLNHDAMYWYRQDPGQGLRLIYYSQIVNDFQKGDIAEGYSVSREKKESFPLTVTSAQKNPTAFYLCASSIVLLLAGTPADTQYFGPGTRLTVL.

The rearrangement uses TRBV5-4 and TRBJ2-1, with 8 bases fitting TRBD2. Germline V gives CDR1 SGHNT, CDR2 YYREEE (reference sequence). The CDR3 contains 15 residues. Trimming at V came to 2 bases and at J to 4 bases, leaving 5 bases not matched to a gene. CDR3 sequence reads: CASSFELAAYNEQFF. Written as DNA, the CDR3 is TGTGCCAGCAGCTTTGAACTAGCGGCGTACAATGAGCAGTTCTTC.